Following are 30 T cell receptor beta chains from one sample sequenced in a study of T cell responses to AZD1222 COVID-19 vaccine. Data came from immunoSEQ multiplex PCR; TCRdb stores just in-frame clones and leaves some out. The profile shows roughly 150,000 clones, about 89% of them singletons. The source material was peripheral blood, sampled on day 0 of AZD1222 vaccination. All receptors derive from an adult in good health.

The V gene is TRBV27, the J gene TRBJ2-7; D possibly corresponds to TRBD1 (6 bases). CDR1 and CDR2 (germline): MNHEY, SMNVEV (reference sequence). V was clipped by 5 bases and J by 2 bases, with 22 bases between them. This CDR3 has 17 amino acids. CDR3 in DNA: TGTGCCAGCAGTCCTTTAGATTACCGGGACATTACCTACGAGCAGTACTTC. Protein sequence: CASSPLDYRDITYEQYF.

The gene calls are TRBV3-1 (or the pseudogene TRBV3-2) and TRBJ2-2; D is undetermined. Germline V lookup: CDR1 LGHDT, CDR2 YNNKEL (reference sequence). The CDR3 spans 13 residues. V shed 3 bases and J shed 1 base, with 3 bases lying between them. In DNA form, the CDR3 reads TGTGCCAGCAGCCAGAAGAACACCGGGGAGCTGTTTTTT. Its translation: CASSQKNTGELFF.

This rearrangement joins TRBV11-2 to TRBJ1-1; 7 positions match TRBD1. There are 13 residues in the CDR3. The V gene's germline CDR1 is SGHAT and CDR2 FQNNGV. Trimming took 1 base from V and 8 from J; bases not matched to a gene: 4. The CDR3 loop is CASSLARTGEAFF. The CDR3 region has the DNA TGTGCCAGCAGCTTAGCCCGGACAGGAGAAGCTTTCTTT.

The chain joins TRBV11-2 to TRBJ2-7; 7 bases agree with TRBD1. The CDR3 consists of 14 residues. The V gene's germline CDR1 is SGHAT and CDR2 FQNNGV. With V trimmed by 5 bases and J by 3 bases, 7 bases remained unmatched. CDR3 region: CASSTGTAIYEQYF. CDR3 nucleotide sequence: TGTGCCAGCAGCACCGGGACAGCGATCTACGAGCAGTACTTC.

Comment on this clone: This specimen includes other DNA sequences encoding the same CDR3. The V call is TRBV28, the J call TRBJ2-7; a weak D match, TRBD1 (5 bases). This CDR3 has 13 residues. V dropped 6 bases and J dropped 3 bases, with 12 bases sitting between them. Germline V CDR1 and CDR2: MDHEN, SYDVKM. The CDR3 here is CASSLGRVYEQYF. CDR3 nucleotide sequence: TGTGCCAGCAGCTTGGGCAGGGTCTACGAGCAGTACTTC.

For the CDR3, the DNA is TGTGCCAGTCGAGGGGGGGACACCACTTCCCCTAACTATGGCTACACCTTC. This sequence encodes CASRGGDTTSPNYGYTF. The chain employs TRBV9 and TRBJ1-2, with D perhaps matching TRBD1 (6 bases). This CDR3 comprises 17 residues. The V and J ends lost 8 bases and 0 bases respectively, with 23 bases between them. Germline CDR1 is SGDLS and CDR2 is YYNGEE.

The J gene is TRBJ1-2, the V gene TRBV9, with D unresolved. CDR1 SGDLS and CDR2 YYNGEE come from the germline V gene. The CDR3 is made up of 15 amino acids. Trimming took 4 bases from V and 0 from J, leaving 13 bases between them. CDR3 bases: TGTGCCAGCAGCTCCCGGACCGGGACTAACTATGGCTACACCTTC. Encoded protein: CASSSRTGTNYGYTF. Complete variable domain (other parts from reference TRBV9 and TRBJ1-2): DSGVTQTPKHLITATGQRVTLRCSPRSGDLSVYWYQQSLDQGLQFLIQYYNGEERAKGNILERFSAQQFPDLHSELNLSSLELGDSALYFCASSSRTGTNYGYTFGSGTRLTVV.

The rearrangement uses TRBV7-2 and TRBJ1-5; D remains ambiguous. Trimming took 1 base from V and 7 from J, leaving 11 bases between them. Germline-derived CDR1 and CDR2 are SGHTA and FQGNSA. This CDR3 spans 14 amino acids. The CDR3 loop reads CASSLGGGQQPQHF. The CDR3 region has the DNA TGTGCCAGCAGCTTAGGTGGAGGGCAACAGCCCCAGCATTTT.

The rearrangement joins TRBV5-4 to TRBJ2-1, with TRBD2 identical over 14 bases. V was clipped by 4 bases and J by 2 bases; unmatched bases: 2. CDR3 size: 16 residues. The germline gives CDR1 SGHNT, CDR2 YYREEE (reference sequence). The CDR3 DNA follows: TGTGCCAGCAGCCCGGGACTAGCGGGAGCCTACAATGAGCAGTTCTTC. Protein: CASSPGLAGAYNEQFF. The variable domain in full, completed from reference TRBV5-4 and TRBJ2-1, reads ETGVTQSPTHLIKTRGQQVTLRCSSQSGHNTVSWYQQALGQGPQFIFQYYREEENGRGNFPPRFSGLQFPNYSSELNVNALELDDSALYLCASSPGLAGAYNEQFFGPGTRLTVL.

A few counts support this clone. This chain uses TRBV4-3 with TRBJ2-7; D gene ambiguous. Germline lookup yields CDR1 LGHNA and CDR2 YSLEER. The CDR3 loop spans 14 amino acids. Trimming removed 0 bases at V and 2 bases at J, with 8 bases between. The CDR3 here is CASSQDRSTYEQYF. CDR3 DNA: TGCGCCAGCAGCCAAGACAGGTCTACCTACGAGCAGTACTTC.

The chain uses TRBV6-5 and TRBJ2-1; 11 bases are shared with TRBD2. The trim removed 7 bases at V and 3 bases at J, leaving 5 bases unmatched. There are 15 residues in the CDR3. Germline values: CDR1 MNHEY, CDR2 SVGAGI. CDR3 sequence (DNA): TGTGCCAGCAAAAGACTAGCGGGGTTCTACAATGAGCAGTTCTTC. Its protein product is CASKRLAGFYNEQFF.

The rearrangement joins TRBV7-2 to TRBJ2-1; TRBD1 matches 9 bases. The germline V gene has CDR1 SGHTA and CDR2 FQGNSA. V dropped 7 bases and J dropped 4; count of bases not matched to a gene: 11. The CDR3 consists of 16 residues. This CDR3 reads CASTSRPGQGYNEQFF. In nucleotides, the CDR3 is TGTGCCAGCACCTCCAGGCCGGGACAGGGTTACAATGAGCAGTTCTTC. Full variable domain (outside the CDR3, taken from reference TRBV7-2 and TRBJ2-1): GAGVSQSPSNKVTEKGKDVELRCDPISGHTALYWYRQSLGQGLEFLIYFQGNSAPDKSGLPSDRFSAERTGGSVSTLTIQRTQQEDSAVYLCASTSRPGQGYNEQFFGPGTRLTVL.

Concerning this clone: The junction shows a germline mismatch at one end, possibly a read error. V gene TRBV2 combines with J gene TRBJ1-5; unclear D gene. The CDR3 is 13 amino acids. Germline CDR1 and CDR2: SNHLY and FYNNEI. CDR3 protein: CASREAFEGPQHF. The CDR3 coding sequence is TGTGCCAGCAGGGAAGCCTTTGAGGGGCCCCAGCATTTT. Combining the CDR3 with reference TRBV2 and TRBJ1-5 gives the whole variable domain EPEVTQTPSHQVTQMGQEVILRCVPISNHLYFYWYRQILGQKVEFLVSFYNNEISEKSEIFDDQFSVERPDGSNFTLKIRSTKLEDSAMYFCASREAFEGPQHFGDGTRLSIL.

The chain links TRBV27 to TRBJ2-3; no reliable D call. Germline V gene sequence: CDR1 MNHEY, CDR2 SMNVEV (reference sequence). The germline V and J ends were trimmed by 8 bases and 5 bases, with 11 bases remaining between them. The CDR3 has 12 residues. This CDR3 reads CASGRSRDTQYF. The CDR3 nucleotides read TGTGCCAGCGGGCGCTCGAGAGATACGCAGTATTTT.

This chain uses TRBV29-1 with TRBJ2-1; TRBD2 matches 10 bases. CDR3 length: 16 residues. CDR1 and CDR2 (germline): SQVTM, ANQGSEA. The V segment lost 0 bases and the J segment 3 bases; nucleotides outside the gene matches: 5. CDR3 nucleotides: TGCAGCGTTGAAGATACCGGGACTAGCGTCTACAATGAGCAGTTCTTC. It codes for CSVEDTGTSVYNEQFF.

This chain connects TRBV9 to TRBJ1-1, with D unresolved. This CDR3 comprises 13 residues. Germline-derived CDR1 and CDR2 are SGDLS and YYNGEE. The V gene lost 4 bases and the J gene lost 2 bases, with 9 bases spanning the gap. The CDR3: CASSLSPNTEAFF. The DNA for the CDR3 is TGTGCCAGCAGCCTATCACCCAACACTGAAGCTTTCTTT.

The genes are TRBV30 and TRBJ1-1; D call uncertain. The CDR3 loop spans 11 amino acids. The germline V gene has CDR1 GTSNPN and CDR2 SVGIG (reference sequence). The V gene lost 4 bases and the J gene lost 5 bases, with 8 bases spanning the gap. The CDR3 DNA is TGTGCCTGGATGCCGGCGACTGAAGCTTTCTTT. It yields the protein CAWMPATEAFF. Using reference TRBV30 and TRBJ1-1 for the parts outside the CDR3, the full variable domain is SQTIHQWPATLVQPVGSPLSLECTVEGTSNPNLYWYRQAAGRGLQLLFYSVGIGQISSEVPQNLSASRPQDRQFILSSKKLLLSDSGFYLCAWMPATEAFFGQGTRLTVV.

The chain is built from TRBV3-1 (or the pseudogene TRBV3-2) and TRBJ1-1; 8 positions agree with TRBD1. V lost 4 bases and J lost 1; bases outside the gene matches: 2. CDR1 and CDR2 from the germline V gene are LGHDT and YNNKEL (reference sequence). The CDR3 contains 14 residues. The CDR3 loop reads CASSRQGQNTEAFF. In nucleotides, the CDR3 is TGTGCCAGCAGCCGACAGGGGCAGAACACTGAAGCTTTCTTT.

V is TRBV6-6 and J is TRBJ1-2; 9 bases are a match to TRBD1. V lost 5 bases, J lost 8 bases, and 18 bases stayed unmatched. The CDR3 length is 17 residues. Germline values: CDR1 MNHNY, CDR2 SVGAGI (reference sequence). This CDR3 is CASSLDRGSSYGSGYTF. The CDR3 DNA reads TGTGCCAGCAGTCTCGACAGGGGGAGCTCTTACGGATCAGGCTACACCTTC.

The V and J genes are TRBV30 and TRBJ1-1, with D hard to call. This CDR3 spans 11 amino acids. Trimming took 3 bases from V and 4 from J, leaving 6 bases between them. Germline values: CDR1 GTSNPN, CDR2 SVGIG (reference sequence). The CDR3 region has the DNA TGTGCCTGGAGGGGCCCCACTGAAGCTTTCTTT. Protein product: CAWRGPTEAFF. The entire variable domain, with the rest obtained from reference TRBV30 and TRBJ1-1, is as follows: SQTIHQWPATLVQPVGSPLSLECTVEGTSNPNLYWYRQAAGRGLQLLFYSVGIGQISSEVPQNLSASRPQDRQFILSSKKLLLSDSGFYLCAWRGPTEAFFGQGTRLTVV.

As for this clone: Additional DNA sequences in this sample encode the identical CDR3. The V gene is TRBV24-1, the J gene TRBJ1-5; a possible D gene is TRBD1 (6 bases). The CDR3 totals 16 residues. Germline CDR1 and CDR2: KGHDR and SFDVKD. Trimming stripped 4 bases from V and 7 bases from J, with 19 bases between. The CDR3 loop is CATSDPSTGFGQPQHF. Here the CDR3 DNA reads TGTGCCACCAGTGACCCAAGCACAGGGTTCGGGCAGCCCCAGCATTTT.

This chain connects TRBV7-9 to TRBJ2-7; D possibly uses TRBD1 or TRBD2 (7 bases each). The CDR3 totals 15 residues. V lost 5 bases to trimming and J lost 2 bases, with 16 bases between them. Germline CDR1 and CDR2: SEHNR and FQNEAQ (reference sequence). As DNA, the CDR3 is TGTGCCAGCAGCCTGGGGGGGACAGCGACCTACGAGCAGTACTTC. It encodes CASSLGGTATYEQYF. Looking up the rest from reference TRBV7-9 and TRBJ2-7 gives the full variable domain: DTGVSQNPRHKITKRGQNVTFRCDPISEHNRLYWYRQTLGQGPEFLTYFQNEAQLEKSRLLSDRFSAERPKGSFSTLEIQRTEQGDSAMYLCASSLGGTATYEQYFGPGTRLTVT.

CDR3 residues: CASSGYGATTDTQYF. The CDR3 DNA is TGTGCCAGCAGCGGTTATGGGGCTACCACAGATACGCAGTATTTT. V and J are TRBV9 and TRBJ2-3; a weak D match, TRBD1 (5 bases). Deletions cut 3 bases from V and 2 bases from J, with 13 bases between. The germline gives CDR1 SGDLS, CDR2 YYNGEE. This CDR3 spans 15 amino acids.

This clone was counted a single time. The rearrangement joins TRBV19 to TRBJ1-1; D ambiguous. The V end was cut by 8 bases, the J end by 0 bases, with 16 bases between. Germline V gives CDR1 LNHDA, CDR2 SQIVND (reference sequence). This CDR3 has 15 amino acids. The CDR3 region is CASSYSGGMNTEAFF. The CDR3 DNA reads TGTGCCAGTTCATACTCAGGCGGAATGAACACTGAAGCTTTCTTT. Full variable domain (outside the CDR3, taken from reference TRBV19 and TRBJ1-1): DGGITQSPKYLFRKEGQNVTLSCEQNLNHDAMYWYRQDPGQGLRLIYYSQIVNDFQKGDIAEGYSVSREKKESFPLTVTSAQKNPTAFYLCASSYSGGMNTEAFFGQGTRLTVV.

V and J are TRBV27 and TRBJ2-7; D not resolved. V lost 4 bases and J 6 bases, leaving 10 bases between the germline ends. This CDR3 region has 12 residues. Germline CDR1 is MNHEY and CDR2 is SMNVEV (reference sequence). The CDR3 reads CASSSGIFEQYF. The CDR3 DNA is TGTGCCAGCAGTTCTGGGATTTTCGAGCAGTACTTC.

V and J are TRBV28 and TRBJ1-2, with no clear D. The CDR3 loop spans 12 amino acids. The V end was cut by 6 bases, the J end by 4 bases, with 9 bases between. CDR1 is MDHEN, CDR2 SYDVKM, per germline. DNA of the CDR3: TGTGCCAGCAGCTCAGATACCTATGGCTACACCTTC. Amino acids: CASSSDTYGYTF.

J is TRBJ2-7 and V is TRBV13, with D unresolved. Germline CDR1 is PRHDT and CDR2 is FYEKMQ (reference sequence). The CDR3 has 13 amino acids. Trimming pared 0 bases from V and 2 bases from J, leaving 5 bases between. This chain's CDR3 is CASSLGRPYEQYF. The CDR3 coding sequence is TGTGCCAGCAGCTTAGGACGTCCCTACGAGCAGTACTTC.

V and J are TRBV15 and TRBJ1-1; D gene unclear. V shed 5 bases and J shed 3 bases, with 16 bases lying between them. The CDR3 contains 15 residues. The germline V gene has CDR1 LNHNV and CDR2 YYDKDF (reference sequence). The CDR3 sequence: CATSEAVLLDTEAFF. Here the CDR3 DNA reads TGTGCCACCAGCGAAGCCGTTCTCCTGGACACTGAAGCTTTCTTT.

This clone was observed a single time. This rearrangement joins TRBV19 to TRBJ1-5; a possible D gene is TRBD1 (5 bases). Per the germline V gene, CDR1 is LNHDA and CDR2 is SQIVND (reference sequence). Trimming left V 6 bases short and J 5 bases short, with 11 bases between. This CDR3 is built from 13 residues. This chain's CDR3 is CASSPTAYQPQHF. CDR3 nucleotides: TGTGCCAGTAGCCCGACAGCCTATCAGCCCCAGCATTTT.

The chain has TRBV19 and TRBJ2-2, with D unresolved. V was pared by 10 bases and J by 2 bases, with 11 bases between. The CDR3 contains 13 residues. CDR1 is LNHDA and CDR2 is SQIVND in the germline V gene (reference sequence). This chain's CDR3 is CATYLSNTGELFF. As DNA, the CDR3 is TGTGCCACCTATCTTTCTAACACCGGGGAGCTGTTTTTT. Full variable domain (rest looked up from reference TRBV19 and TRBJ2-2): DGGITQSPKYLFRKEGQNVTLSCEQNLNHDAMYWYRQDPGQGLRLIYYSQIVNDFQKGDIAEGYSVSREKKESFPLTVTSAQKNPTAFYLCATYLSNTGELFFGEGSRLTVL.